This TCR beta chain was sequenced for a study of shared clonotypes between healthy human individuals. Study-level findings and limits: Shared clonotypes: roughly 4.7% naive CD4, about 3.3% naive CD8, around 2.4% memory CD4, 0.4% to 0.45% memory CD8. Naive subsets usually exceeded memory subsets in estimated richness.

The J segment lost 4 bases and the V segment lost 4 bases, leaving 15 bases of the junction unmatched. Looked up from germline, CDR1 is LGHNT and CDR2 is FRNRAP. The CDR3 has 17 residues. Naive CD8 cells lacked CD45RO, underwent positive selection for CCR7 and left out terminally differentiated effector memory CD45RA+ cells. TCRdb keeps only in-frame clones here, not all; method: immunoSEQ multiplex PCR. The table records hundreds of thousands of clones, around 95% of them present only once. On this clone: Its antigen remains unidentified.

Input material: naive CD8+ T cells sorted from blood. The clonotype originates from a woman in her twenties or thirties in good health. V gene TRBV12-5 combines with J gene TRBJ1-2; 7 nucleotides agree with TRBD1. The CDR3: CASGSGRQGVEFYGYTF. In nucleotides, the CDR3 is TGTGCTAGTGGTTCCGGCCGACAGGGCGTAGAGTTCTATGGCTACACCTTC.